This is a list of T cell receptor beta chains from one sample in a study of shared clonotypes between healthy human individuals. Assay: immunoSEQ multiplex PCR; the TCRdb copy retains only in-frame clones and omits some. The profile covers about 800,000 clones, with roughly 96% appearing a single time and about 0.25% taken by the ten largest. The material sequenced was naive CD8+ T cells sorted from blood. These receptors were collected from a man aged 30 to 45 in good health. The CDR3 runs from the conserved cysteine through the conserved F or W. D genes are given only for firm matches. Size is omitted from some rows. Given values are once, few, many or a class for expanded clones.

clone_size: .
d_call: TRBD2
v_call: TRBV28
j_call: TRBJ2-3
cdr3_nt: TGTGCCAGCAGTTTGGGAGCGGGAGCCGCAGATACGCAGTATTTT
cdr3_aa: CASSLGAGAADTQYF

clone_size: .
d_call: .
v_call: TRBV30
j_call: TRBJ2-2
cdr3_nt: TGTGCCTTTCTGACTTTTACCGGGGAGCTGTTTTTT
cdr3_aa: CAFLTFTGELFF

clone_size: .
d_call: TRBD2
v_call: TRBV7-3
j_call: TRBJ2-5
cdr3_nt: TGTGCCAGCAGCTCCTTTCCGAGCGGGAGTTACCAAGAGACCCAGTACTTC
cdr3_aa: CASSSFPSGSYQETQYF

clone_size: .
d_call: .
v_call: TRBV29-1
j_call: TRBJ2-1
cdr3_nt: TGCAGCGTTGAAAAGAGCGGTCGGTCCTACAATGAGCAGTTCTTC
cdr3_aa: CSVEKSGRSYNEQFF

clone_size: .
d_call: TRBD1
v_call: TRBV7-9
j_call: TRBJ2-3
cdr3_nt: TGTGCCAGCAGCTTTCTTCCGGGACAGACCACAGATACGCAGTATTTT
cdr3_aa: CASSFLPGQTTDTQYF

clone_size: .
d_call: .
v_call: TRBV7-6
j_call: TRBJ2-1
cdr3_nt: TGTGCCAGCAGCTTATACGTTGCACCCCGCGCCTCAAGTTACAATGAGCAGTTCTTC
cdr3_aa: CASSLYVAPRASSYNEQFF

clone_size: .
d_call: .
v_call: TRBV5-6
j_call: TRBJ1-1
cdr3_nt: TGTGCCAGCAGCTTGGGGCAGCTAAGGGGGAACACTGAAGCTTTCTTT
cdr3_aa: CASSLGQLRGNTEAFF

clone_size: .
d_call: .
v_call: TRBV9
j_call: TRBJ1-3
cdr3_nt: TGTGCCAGCAGCGTAGAAGACAGGACGCCCGGAAACACCATATATTTT
cdr3_aa: CASSVEDRTPGNTIYF

clone_size: .
d_call: .
v_call: TRBV7-9
j_call: TRBJ2-1
cdr3_nt: TGTGCCAGCAGCGCCGGAGGGGGGTTAGGGGTCAATGAGCAGTTCTTC
cdr3_aa: CASSAGGGLGVNEQFF

clone_size: .
d_call: TRBD2
v_call: TRBV9
j_call: TRBJ2-1
cdr3_nt: TGTGCCAGCAGCGTAGGGGGGACTAGCAGTCGATACTCCTACAATGAGCAGTTCTTC
cdr3_aa: CASSVGGTSSRYSYNEQFF

clone_size: .
d_call: TRBD1
v_call: TRBV4-2
j_call: TRBJ1-1
cdr3_nt: TGTGCCAGCAGCCACTTAGGACAGGGGAGGATGAACACTGAAGCTTTCTTT
cdr3_aa: CASSHLGQGRMNTEAFF

clone_size: .
d_call: .
v_call: TRBV11-2
j_call: TRBJ2-7
cdr3_nt: TGTGCCAGCAGCTTAGATTACGAGCAGTACTTC
cdr3_aa: CASSLDYEQYF

clone_size: .
d_call: .
v_call: TRBV18
j_call: TRBJ1-2
cdr3_nt: TGTGCCAGCTCAACCACGTCTCGGCGGTATGGCTACACCTTC
cdr3_aa: CASSTTSRRYGYTF

clone_size: .
d_call: TRBD2
v_call: TRBV19
j_call: TRBJ2-1
cdr3_nt: TGTGCCAGTCAGGGGCTAGCGGGATTCAGTGAGCAGTTCTTC
cdr3_aa: CASQGLAGFSEQFF

clone_size: .
d_call: TRBD1
v_call: TRBV13
j_call: TRBJ2-7
cdr3_nt: TGTGCCAGCGCAGTAACGGGACAGGGGACCTACGAGCAGTACTTC
cdr3_aa: CASAVTGQGTYEQYF

clone_size: .
d_call: TRBD1
v_call: TRBV6-5
j_call: TRBJ2-7
cdr3_nt: TGTGCCAGCAGTTACTTTCGGGACAGCTACGAGCAGTACTTC
cdr3_aa: CASSYFRDSYEQYF

clone_size: .
d_call: .
v_call: TRBV30
j_call: TRBJ2-7
cdr3_nt: TGTGCCTGGAGCCCAGGGAGTAGGGCCTACGAGCAGTACTTC
cdr3_aa: CAWSPGSRAYEQYF

clone_size: .
d_call: .
v_call: TRBV7-9
j_call: TRBJ2-1
cdr3_nt: TGTGCCAGCAGACCCGTCGGCGGCGAGCAGTTCTTC
cdr3_aa: CASRPVGGEQFF

clone_size: .
d_call: TRBD1
v_call: TRBV11-2
j_call: TRBJ1-4
cdr3_nt: TGTGCCAGCAGCCAAATCAGGGGGCGAGAGAATGAAAAACTGTTTTTT
cdr3_aa: CASSQIRGRENEKLFF

clone_size: .
d_call: .
v_call: TRBV7-8
j_call: TRBJ2-6
cdr3_nt: TGTGCCAGCAGCAAGAATTACCCACAAAGTCGGGCCAACGTCCTGACTTTC
cdr3_aa: CASSKNYPQSRANVLTF

clone_size: .
d_call: TRBD2
v_call: TRBV9
j_call: TRBJ2-1
cdr3_nt: TGTGCCAGCAGTGGACTAGCGGGAGACCAAAGCTCCTACAATGAGCAGTTCTTC
cdr3_aa: CASSGLAGDQSSYNEQFF

clone_size: once
d_call: .
v_call: TRBV4-3
j_call: TRBJ1-1
cdr3_nt: TGCGCCAGCAGCCAAGTGGGGAACACTGAAGCTTTCTTT
cdr3_aa: CASSQVGNTEAFF

clone_size: .
d_call: .
v_call: TRBV4-1
j_call: TRBJ2-4
cdr3_nt: TGCGCCAGCAGCCAAGAAGTAGGGATAATAAACATTCAGTACTTC
cdr3_aa: CASSQEVGIINIQYF

clone_size: .
d_call: .
v_call: TRBV5-8
j_call: TRBJ2-7
cdr3_nt: TGTGCCAGCAGCTTTGGCGACTACTACGAGCAGTACTTC
cdr3_aa: CASSFGDYYEQYF

clone_size: .
d_call: .
v_call: TRBV29-1
j_call: TRBJ1-1
cdr3_nt: TGCAGCGTTGAAGATGGGAATAATCGAGCTTTCTTT
cdr3_aa: CSVEDGNNRAFF

clone_size: .
d_call: .
v_call: TRBV29-1
j_call: TRBJ2-3
cdr3_nt: TGCAGCGTTGACCGGCAAACTAGCACAGATACGCAGTATTTT
cdr3_aa: CSVDRQTSTDTQYF

clone_size: .
d_call: TRBD2
v_call: TRBV11-3
j_call: TRBJ2-1
cdr3_nt: TGTGCCAGCAGCCCCCGGGGTAGCGGGGACTACAATGAGCAGTTCTTC
cdr3_aa: CASSPRGSGDYNEQFF

clone_size: .
d_call: .
v_call: TRBV6-5
j_call: TRBJ2-2
cdr3_nt: TGTGCCAGCAGTTACTCGAGCCTGGCCACCGGGGAGCTGTTTTTT
cdr3_aa: CASSYSSLATGELFF

clone_size: once
d_call: .
v_call: TRBV9
j_call: TRBJ2-7
cdr3_nt: TGTGCCAGCAGCGATACCCCCGGGGGCGAGCAGTACTTC
cdr3_aa: CASSDTPGGEQYF

clone_size: once
d_call: .
v_call: TRBV7-9
j_call: TRBJ1-2
cdr3_nt: TGTGCCAGCAGCTTAGGCGGGGCAGGCTATGGCTACACCTTC
cdr3_aa: CASSLGGAGYGYTF

clone_size: .
d_call: .
v_call: TRBV27
j_call: TRBJ2-7
cdr3_nt: TGTGCCAGCAGTCCCGGACATGGAGGCTACGAGCAGTACTTC
cdr3_aa: CASSPGHGGYEQYF

clone_size: .
d_call: TRBD2
v_call: TRBV4-1
j_call: TRBJ2-1
cdr3_nt: TGCGCCAGCAGCCCGGGAGGGCGCGAGCAGTTCTTC
cdr3_aa: CASSPGGREQFF

clone_size: once
d_call: .
v_call: TRBV15
j_call: TRBJ1-2
cdr3_nt: TGTGCCACCAGCAGATCTGACACGGGAAACTATGGCTACACCTTC
cdr3_aa: CATSRSDTGNYGYTF

clone_size: .
d_call: .
v_call: TRBV28
j_call: TRBJ2-1
cdr3_nt: TGTGCCAGCAGCCAGGGGAGGTGGAATGAGCAGTTCTTC
cdr3_aa: CASSQGRWNEQFF

clone_size: once
d_call: TRBD1
v_call: TRBV10-3
j_call: TRBJ2-7
cdr3_nt: TGTGCCATCAGTGGGTCCTCATGGACAGGGTATGCCGAGCAGTACTTC
cdr3_aa: CAISGSSWTGYAEQYF

clone_size: .
d_call: .
v_call: TRBV28
j_call: TRBJ2-7
cdr3_nt: TGTGCCAGCTTTGGATCCTACGAGCAGTACTTC
cdr3_aa: CASFGSYEQYF

clone_size: .
d_call: TRBD2
v_call: TRBV29-1
j_call: TRBJ2-3
cdr3_nt: TGCAGCGTTTACCGGGGGTCCCCAGCGGGAGTAACGCAGTATTTT
cdr3_aa: CSVYRGSPAGVTQYF

clone_size: .
d_call: TRBD1
v_call: TRBV7-2
j_call: TRBJ2-5
cdr3_nt: TGTGCCAGCAGCCCCCAGGGGGTGTGGGAGACCCAGTACTTC
cdr3_aa: CASSPQGVWETQYF

clone_size: .
d_call: TRBD1
v_call: TRBV4-3
j_call: TRBJ2-3
cdr3_nt: TGCGCCAGCAGCCAAGAGCGGACAGGGGTGAGCACAGATACGCAGTATTTT
cdr3_aa: CASSQERTGVSTDTQYF

clone_size: .
d_call: .
v_call: TRBV4-1
j_call: TRBJ1-2
cdr3_nt: TGCGCCAGCAGCCCTCTTCAACCGGGAGGGGATGATGGCTACACCTTC
cdr3_aa: CASSPLQPGGDDGYTF

clone_size: .
d_call: .
v_call: TRBV7-9
j_call: TRBJ2-1
cdr3_nt: TGTGCCAGCAGCCCCGGGACACCCAATGAGCAGTTCTTC
cdr3_aa: CASSPGTPNEQFF

clone_size: .
d_call: .
v_call: TRBV11-3
j_call: TRBJ2-1
cdr3_nt: TGTGCCAGCAGCCAAGACTCCTACAATGAGCAGTTCTTC
cdr3_aa: CASSQDSYNEQFF

clone_size: .
d_call: TRBD1
v_call: TRBV7-2
j_call: TRBJ1-2
cdr3_nt: TGTGCCAGCAGCCCTCCGGGACAGGGTCTTAGTTATGGCTACACCTTC
cdr3_aa: CASSPPGQGLSYGYTF

clone_size: .
d_call: .
v_call: TRBV5-1
j_call: TRBJ2-7
cdr3_nt: TGCGCCAGCAGCTTAGCCGGGAGCTCCTACGAGCAGTACTTC
cdr3_aa: CASSLAGSSYEQYF

clone_size: .
d_call: .
v_call: TRBV7-6
j_call: TRBJ2-1
cdr3_nt: TGTGCCAGCAGCTTAGCGAAGGTGAGGGGGGAGCAGTTCTTC
cdr3_aa: CASSLAKVRGEQFF

clone_size: .
d_call: TRBD1
v_call: TRBV7-9
j_call: TRBJ1-2
cdr3_nt: TGTGCCAGCAGCTCCGGGACAGGGGAAGCTAACTATGGCTACACCTTC
cdr3_aa: CASSSGTGEANYGYTF

clone_size: .
d_call: .
v_call: TRBV7-6
j_call: TRBJ2-5
cdr3_nt: TGTGCCAGCAGCTTAGCATCCGATTTTTCCCAGTACTTC
cdr3_aa: CASSLASDFSQYF

clone_size: .
d_call: TRBD2
v_call: TRBV7-9
j_call: TRBJ2-1
cdr3_nt: TGTGCCAGCAGCTCCCTTTGGGGCGGGAGCTCCTACAATGAGCAGTTCTTC
cdr3_aa: CASSSLWGGSSYNEQFF

clone_size: .
d_call: TRBD2
v_call: TRBV27
j_call: TRBJ2-1
cdr3_nt: TGTGCCAGCAGTCACGGACTAGCGGGAGTCAATGAGCAGTTCTTC
cdr3_aa: CASSHGLAGVNEQFF

clone_size: .
d_call: .
v_call: TRBV4-3
j_call: TRBJ1-1
cdr3_nt: TGCGCCAGCAGCCAAGTACGAGGGGGAGGGACTGAAGCTTTCTTT
cdr3_aa: CASSQVRGGGTEAFF